The 10 T cell receptor beta chains in this list originate from one sample, sequenced in a study of identical twins. TCRdb recomputed calls from the 5' RACE reads with MiXCR, one row per CDR3 protein. The table records roughly 720,000 distinct CDR3 sequences, over 15% of them present only once. This sample was also put to use in a study of T cells expressing NK-cell markers.

Source material: PBMCs. The origin of the receptors is a woman aged 18-29 years in good health.

The genes are TRBV6-1 and TRBJ2-7; the match to TRBD1 covers 8 bases. Unmatched junction bases numbered 7, after V lost 6 bases and J lost 0 bases. Germline CDR1 MNHNS, CDR2 SASEGT. CDR3 length: 15 residues. CDR3 protein: CASSWGQVDSYEQYF. CDR3 DNA sequence: TGTGCCAGCAGCTGGGGACAGGTCGACTCCTACGAGCAGTACTTC.

This chain uses TRBV7-9 with TRBJ2-3, with 12 nucleotides matching TRBD1. CDR3 length: 17 residues. CDR1 is SEHNR, CDR2 FQNEAQ, per germline (reference sequence). J lost 5 bases, V lost 5 bases, and 11 bases had no gene match. The CDR3 protein is CASSTPRDRGLEDTQYF. Here the CDR3 DNA reads TGTGCCAGCAGCACCCCCCGGGACAGGGGGCTCGAAGATACGCAGTATTTT.

The J gene is TRBJ2-1, the V gene TRBV11-2; D not resolved. Germline V CDR1 and CDR2: SGHAT, FQNNGV. V lost 7 bases and J 5 bases, leaving 12 bases between the germline ends. The CDR3 extends over 13 amino acids. The CDR3 is CASTLSSHNEQFF. The DNA for the CDR3 is TGTGCCAGCACCCTGAGTAGCCACAATGAGCAGTTCTTC.

The sample holds many counts of this clonotype. The chain is built from TRBV12-3 or TRBV12-4 and TRBJ2-5; the D is unclear. The CDR3 totals 13 residues. Trimming took 4 bases from V and 3 from J, leaving 9 bases between them. In DNA form, the CDR3 reads TGTGCCAGCAGTTCCTTGGCGGAAGAGACCCAGTACTTC. This sequence encodes CASSSLAEETQYF.

This clonotype turned up a few times. This chain connects TRBV7-2 to TRBJ2-7, with 13 bases that match TRBD2. The CDR3 length is 15 residues. J gave up 9 bases and V 2 bases, and 7 bases lay outside the gene matches. Germline loops: CDR1 SGHTA, CDR2 FQGNSA. In DNA form, the CDR3 reads TGTGCCAGCAGCTTATACTGGACTAGCGGGAGCCCGCAGTACTTC. Its translation: CASSLYWTSGSPQYF.

This clonotype has at least ten counts. V and J are TRBV7-2 and TRBJ2-3; perhaps TRBD2 as D (6 bases). V was cut by 1 base and J by 3 bases, with 14 bases left in between. The germline gives CDR1 SGHTA, CDR2 FQGNSA. This CDR3 comprises 16 residues. CDR3 DNA: TGTGCCAGCAGCTTAGTATTTACGGGAGCTACAGATACGCAGTATTTT. Protein product: CASSLVFTGATDTQYF.

The V gene is TRBV6-1, the J gene TRBJ2-1, with TRBD2 matching over 9 bases. Germline V lookup: CDR1 MNHNS, CDR2 SASEGT. The junction had 6 bases not matched to a gene; V was cut back by 4 bases and J by 8 bases. The CDR3 extends over 14 amino acids. The CDR3, as DNA: TGTGCCAGCAGTGGGGGTAGCGGGAGTCATGAGCAGTTCTTC. As protein: CASSGGSGSHEQFF.

This clonotype was seen only a few times. This sequence joins TRBV15 and TRBJ2-3; perhaps D is TRBD1 or TRBD2 (6 bases each). From germline, CDR1 is LNHNV and CDR2 YYDKDF (reference sequence). The CDR3 totals 19 residues. The V and J ends lost 0 bases and 13 bases respectively, with 32 bases between them. The CDR3 DNA reads as TGTGCCACCAGCAGAGATATGGGGACATCCCCCGGGAGAGCGCGGGTTAAGTATTTT. It codes for CATSRDMGTSPGRARVKYF.

The genes are TRBV3-1 and TRBJ2-5, with D possibly being TRBD1 (6 bases). This CDR3 is 16 amino acids long. Trimming took off 0 bases at V and 5 bases at J, with 16 bases between the two ends. The germline CDR1 and CDR2 sequences are LGHDT and YNNKEL (reference sequence). CDR3 DNA sequence: TGTGCCAGCAGCCAAGATCGCAGGGGCGTTGCGGAGACCCAGTACTTC. This sequence encodes CASSQDRRGVAETQYF.

The gene calls are TRBV5-6 and TRBJ2-1, with 7 bases matching TRBD2. V shed 0 bases and J 8 bases; nucleotides not matched to a gene: 2. In germline, CDR1 is SGHDT, CDR2 YYEEEE. The CDR3 spans 13 residues. CDR3 in amino acids: CASSLGTSYEQFF. The CDR3 coding sequence is TGTGCCAGCAGCTTGGGGACTAGTTATGAGCAGTTCTTC.